Sequencing of this T cell receptor beta chain was carried out in a study of blood T cell repertoires in COVID-19. Looking at the study overall: The United States, Italy and Spain were the sources of the acute and convalescent COVID-19 samples. PBMCs, B-cell-depleted T cells, or T cells provided the cDNA or gDNA that made up the material.

Study processing details: Cell counts per sample came from amplifying reference gene primers. Using immunoSEQ multiplex PCR, the repertoire was profiled, and TCRdb retains in-frame clones only, with some absent. V and J calls plus clone size are reproduced from that table; the DNA served to infer D and trimming. Of around 260,000 clones listed, approximately 85% are singletons. Seattle researchers signed up patients amid active infection and tracked them longitudinally. Germline V lookup: CDR1 KGHDR, CDR2 SFDVKD. This CDR3 spans 22 amino acids. J gave up 0 bases and V 1 base, and 15 bases lay outside the gene matches.

This chain uses TRBV24-1 with TRBJ2-1; 12 nucleotides agree with TRBD2. The TCR comes from a human donor with COVID-19, enrolled during active disease. The donor label of this sample is uncertain. Sequenced: peripheral blood. The CDR3 DNA sequence: TGTGCCACCAGTGATTTCCCTACTAGCGGGAGGCCGGGTGACGGCTCCTACAATGAGCAGTTCTTC. Translation: CATSDFPTSGRPGDGSYNEQFF.